The T cell receptor (beta chain) described here comes from a study of cytomegalovirus exposure and HLA in healthy donors. Study outcomes and limitations: Altogether, some 170 TCR beta chains were recorded as cytomegalovirus-associated. It was reported that the classifier diagnosed cytomegalovirus status with high specificity and sensitivity in both the original and validation cohorts.

Profiled with immunoSEQ multiplex PCR; TCRdb holds only in-frame clones, not every one. The table lists around 70,000 clones, about 93% of them singletons. Germline lookup yields CDR1 MDHEN and CDR2 SYDVKM. The V end lost 3 bases, the J end lost 4 bases, and 7 bases lay between the germline ends. The CDR3 spans 13 residues. About this clone itself: The antigen is undetermined.

Sequences were obtained from PBMCs. The chain couples TRBV28 to TRBJ1-3, with unresolved D. The receptor was isolated from a woman aged 18-29 years in good health and CMV-seronegative. This chain's CDR3 is CASSFLGGNTIYF. CDR3 coding DNA: TGTGCCAGCAGTTTTTTGGGCGGAAACACCATATATTTT.